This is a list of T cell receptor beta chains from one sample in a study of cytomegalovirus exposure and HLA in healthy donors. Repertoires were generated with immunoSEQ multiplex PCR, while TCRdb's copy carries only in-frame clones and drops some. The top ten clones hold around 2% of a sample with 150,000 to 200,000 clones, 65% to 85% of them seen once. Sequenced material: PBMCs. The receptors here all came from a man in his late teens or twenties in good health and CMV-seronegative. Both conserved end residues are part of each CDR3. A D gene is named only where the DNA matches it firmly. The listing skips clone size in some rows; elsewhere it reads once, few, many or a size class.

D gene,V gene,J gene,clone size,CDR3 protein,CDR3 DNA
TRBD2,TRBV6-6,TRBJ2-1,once,CASKSSGVNEQFF,TGTGCCAGCAAATCTAGCGGGGTTAATGAGCAGTTCTTC
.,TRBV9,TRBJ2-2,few,CASSVGQLERELFF,TGTGCCAGCAGCGTAGGACAATTGGAAAGGGAGCTGTTTTTT
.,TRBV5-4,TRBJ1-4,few,CASSRSGSTNEKLFF,TGTGCCAGCAGCCGTTCAGGATCCACTAATGAAAAACTGTTTTTT
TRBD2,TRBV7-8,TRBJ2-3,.,CASSSPSGVSTDTQYF,TGTGCCAGCAGCTCACCTAGCGGGGTTAGCACAGATACGCAGTATTTT
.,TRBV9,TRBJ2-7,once,CASSVSPSGSYEQYF,TGTGCCAGCAGCGTGAGTCCATCGGGCTCCTACGAGCAGTACTTC
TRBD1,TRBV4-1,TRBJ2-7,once,CASSPRDRGAYEQYF,TGCGCCAGCAGCCCGCGGGACAGGGGAGCCTACGAGCAGTACTTC
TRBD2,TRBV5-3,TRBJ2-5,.,CARSPRGGRFSEETQYF,TGTGCCAGAAGCCCACGGGGGGGACGGTTTAGTGAAGAGACCCAGTACTTC
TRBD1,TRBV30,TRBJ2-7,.,CAWSDSWDSGYEQYF,TGTGCCTGGAGCGACTCTTGGGACAGCGGCTACGAGCAGTACTTC
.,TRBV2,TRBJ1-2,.,CASTVQGLGYGYTF,TGTGCCAGCACTGTACAGGGTTTAGGCTATGGCTACACCTTC
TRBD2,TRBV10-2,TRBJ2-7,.,CASAAGDPKSLAGGPYEQYF,TGCGCCAGCGCTGCAGGGGACCCAAAGTCGCTAGCGGGAGGGCCCTACGAGCAGTACTTC
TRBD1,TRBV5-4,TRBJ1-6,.,CASSRDRGQPLHF,TGTGCCAGCAGCAGAGACAGGGGGCAACCCCTCCACTTT
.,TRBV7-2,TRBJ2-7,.,CASSWYRSYEQYF,TGTGCCAGCAGCTGGTACAGATCCTACGAGCAGTACTTC
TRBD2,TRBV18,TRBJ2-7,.,CASSPSGGAPSEQYF,TGTGCCAGCTCTCCCAGCGGGGGAGCCCCTAGCGAGCAGTACTTC
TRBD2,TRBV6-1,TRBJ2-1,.,CASSEGAGGIEQFF,TGTGCCAGCAGTGAAGGGGCGGGAGGGATTGAGCAGTTCTTC
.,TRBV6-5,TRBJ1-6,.,CASRSGQGNSPLHF,TGTGCCAGCAGATCGGGGCAGGGGAATTCACCCCTCCACTTT
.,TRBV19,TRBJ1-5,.,CASSIDRVGVISNQPQHF,TGTGCCAGTAGTATAGATCGTGTAGGGGTTATTAGCAATCAGCCCCAGCATTTT
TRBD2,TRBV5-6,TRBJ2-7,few,CASSIGQRGSYEQYF,TGTGCCAGCAGCATAGGCCAGCGGGGCTCCTACGAGCAGTACTTC
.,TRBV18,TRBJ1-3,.,CASSPTGPVSGNTIYF,TGTGCCAGCTCACCCACAGGGCCCGTCTCTGGAAACACCATATATTTT
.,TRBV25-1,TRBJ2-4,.,CASSNSPGSKNIQYF,TGTGCCAGCAGTAACTCGCCGGGTTCTAAAAACATTCAGTACTTC
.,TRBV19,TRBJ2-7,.,CASSGAPTAYEQYF,TGTGCCAGTAGTGGGGCACCTACGGCCTACGAGCAGTACTTC
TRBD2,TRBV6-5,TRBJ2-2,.,CASSFRLGGTGELFF,TGTGCCAGCAGTTTCAGGCTGGGGGGGACCGGGGAGCTGTTTTTT